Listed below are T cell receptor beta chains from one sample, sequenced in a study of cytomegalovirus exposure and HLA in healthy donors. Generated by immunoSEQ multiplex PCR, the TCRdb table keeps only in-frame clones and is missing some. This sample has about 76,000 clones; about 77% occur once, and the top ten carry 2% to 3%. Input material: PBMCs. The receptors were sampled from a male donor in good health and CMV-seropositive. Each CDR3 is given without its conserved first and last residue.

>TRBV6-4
ASSDSGSSSGANVLT
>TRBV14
ASRFGRDHNEQF
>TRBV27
ASSPQGYSNQPQH
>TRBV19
ASMDRGTDEQF
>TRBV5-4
ASSGTGTGELF
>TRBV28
ASSPRTGAGYGYT
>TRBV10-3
AAGTGGNIQY
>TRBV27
ASRLTGGGYNEQF
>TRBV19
ASSPDRTTYEQY
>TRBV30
AWSTGVGQPQH
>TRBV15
ATSRDWGSTDTQY
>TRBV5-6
ASSIYSGSVSYEQY
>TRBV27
ASSSDTGGTYGYT
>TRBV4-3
ASSQDRRARGYEQY
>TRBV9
ASSVASGGYEQY
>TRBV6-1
ASSEGRTANQPQH
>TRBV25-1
ASSAAGQGAEKLF
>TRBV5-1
ASRDRVSYEQY
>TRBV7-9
ASSTTSPDTQY
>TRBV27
ASSPQDRRAGELF
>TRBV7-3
ASSLEGKGEQY
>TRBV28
ASSFRTSGVGGELF
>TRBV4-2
ASSQDPQSGANVLI